One and the same sample provided the 32 T cell receptor beta chains below, sequenced in a study of blood T cell repertoires in COVID-19. TCRdb keeps only in-frame clones here, not all; method: immunoSEQ multiplex PCR. The table includes 250,000 to 300,000 clones, approximately 85% detected once. Material: PBMCs or T cells enriched from blood (not recorded which). These receptor sequences come from a woman aged 45-65 years who had recovered from COVID-19.

This clone has a single count. The chain recombines TRBV2 with TRBJ1-1, with D maybe TRBD1 (6 bases). Germline CDR1 SNHLY, CDR2 FYNNEI. The CDR3 is 13 residues long. V was clipped by 8 bases and J by 0 bases, with 10 bases between them. For the CDR3, the DNA is TGTGCCAGCGAACAGGGAGTGAACACTGAAGCTTTCTTT. This codes for CASEQGVNTEAFF.

Remarks on this clone: At one boundary the junction diverges from the germline segment, which might be a read error. V is TRBV9 and J is TRBJ1-2; 7 bases agree with TRBD1. Germline V gene lookup returns CDR1 SGDLS and CDR2 YYNGEE. The CDR3 covers 15 residues. The CDR3 DNA reads TGTGCCAGCAGGGTAGAACAGGGGCCCCACTATGGCTACACCTTC. It specifies CASRVEQGPHYGYTF.

The chain uses TRBV7-9 and TRBJ2-5; TRBD2 matches at 13 bases. This CDR3 is built from 17 residues. Trimming at V came to 5 bases and at J to 6 bases, leaving 12 bases not matched to a gene. The germline V gene has CDR1 SEHNR and CDR2 FQNEAQ (reference sequence). The CDR3, as DNA: TGTGCCAGCAGCCAACCGCTACTAGCGGGAGGGCCTCAGACCCAGTACTTC. Encoded protein: CASSQPLLAGGPQTQYF. The full variable domain, with the rest looked up from reference TRBV7-9 and TRBJ2-5, is DTGVSQNPRHKITKRGQNVTFRCDPISEHNRLYWYRQTLGQGPEFLTYFQNEAQLEKSRLLSDRFSAERPKGSFSTLEIQRTEQGDSAMYLCASSQPLLAGGPQTQYFGPGTRLLVL.

The sample holds one count of this clone. The chain is built from TRBV15 and TRBJ2-3; 10 bases fit TRBD1. CDR3 length: 18 amino acids. Per germline, CDR1 LNHNV and CDR2 YYDKDF (reference sequence). The junction had 9 bases not matched to a gene; V was cut back by 1 base and J by 2 bases. CDR3 bases: TGTGCCACCAGCAGAGTAGTTTGGGGACAGGGGTTCACAGATACGCAGTATTTT. Its protein is CATSRVVWGQGFTDTQYF. The variable domain in full, completed from reference TRBV15 and TRBJ2-3, reads DAMVIQNPRYQVTQFGKPVTLSCSQTLNHNVMYWYQQKSSQAPKLLFHYYDKDFNNEADTPDNFQSRRPNTSFCFLDIRSPGLGDTAMYLCATSRVVWGQGFTDTQYFGPGTRLTVL.

The rearrangement uses TRBV12-5 and TRBJ2-1; 7 bases fit TRBD1. With V trimmed by 5 bases and J by 7 bases, 11 bases remained unmatched. The CDR3 contains 15 residues. Germline CDR1 is LGHNT and CDR2 is FRNRAP. For the CDR3, the DNA is TGTGCTAGTGGTAAACAGGGGCTGTTAGAGAATGAGCAGTTCTTC. Protein: CASGKQGLLENEQFF.

This chain connects TRBV10-3 to TRBJ1-5; 7 bases align to TRBD1. V lost 3 bases to trimming and J lost 1 base; unmatched junction nucleotides: 6. CDR3 length: 16 amino acids. Germline V gene sequence: CDR1 ENHRY, CDR2 SYGVKD. The DNA for the CDR3 is TGTGCCATCAGTGATAAACAGGGGTCCAGCAATCAGCCCCAGCATTTT. It encodes CAISDKQGSSNQPQHF.

This clone has only one observation. The chain combines TRBV3-1 (or the pseudogene TRBV3-2) with TRBJ2-7; 8 nucleotides match TRBD1. The CDR3 has 12 amino acids. Germline lookup yields CDR1 LGHDT and CDR2 YNNKEL (reference sequence). The V and J ends lost 4 bases and 6 bases, in that order; junction bases with no gene match: 2. CDR3 nucleotide sequence: TGTGCCAGCAGCCTCACAGGGGGCGAGCAGTACTTC. Translating gives CASSLTGGEQYF.

The CDR3 DNA reads as TGTGCCATCAGTGACCAGGCCGTTCAAACAACTGGCTACACCTTC. Translation gives CAISDQAVQTTGYTF. V and J are TRBV10-3 and TRBJ1-2; D uncertain. V was clipped by 3 bases and J by 7 bases, with 18 bases between them. The CDR3 is 15 residues long. Germline V CDR1 and CDR2: ENHRY, SYGVKD.

The chain combines TRBV20-1 with TRBJ2-3; TRBD1 is a possible D gene (6 bases). Deletions cut 6 bases from V and 6 bases from J, with 10 bases between. CDR1 DFQATT and CDR2 SNEGSKA come from the germline V gene (reference sequence). This CDR3 comprises 11 residues. The CDR3 loop is CSAERGDTQYF. The CDR3 coding sequence is TGCAGTGCCGAGAGGGGGGATACGCAGTATTTT.

The chain joins TRBV7-9 to TRBJ2-7; 10 bases match TRBD2. The CDR3 is 15 amino acids. V lost 3 bases, J lost 3 bases, and 5 bases stayed unmatched. The germline V gene encodes CDR1 SEHNR and CDR2 FQNEAQ (reference sequence). The DNA of the CDR3 is TGTGCCAGCAGCTTCCCTAGCGGGAGTATCTACGAGCAGTACTTC. Translated: CASSFPSGSIYEQYF.

The chain couples TRBV25-1 to TRBJ1-3; 8 bases map to TRBD1. This CDR3 is 18 amino acids long. Germline V gene sequence: CDR1 MGHDK, CDR2 SYGVNS. V dropped 1 base and J dropped 0; count of bases not matched to a gene: 8. CDR3 protein: CASSESEQGGRSGNTIYF. The CDR3 bases are TGTGCCAGCAGTGAATCCGAACAGGGGGGACGCTCTGGAAACACCATATATTTT.

V is TRBV15 and J is TRBJ1-2; D uncertain. Germline CDR1 and CDR2: LNHNV and YYDKDF (reference sequence). This CDR3 contains 15 residues. Trimming removed 0 bases at V and 3 bases at J, with 11 bases between. CDR3 sequence (DNA): TGTGCCACCAGCAGAGAGGGGAACGGGGACTATGGCTACACCTTC. It is translated as CATSREGNGDYGYTF.

CDR3 sequence: CASSLVPGGLIQPQHF. The CDR3 DNA reads TGTGCCAGCAGCTTGGTACCAGGGGGATTGATTCAGCCCCAGCATTTT. The chain couples TRBV5-8 to TRBJ1-5; TRBD1 matches at 7 bases. Germline V gives CDR1 SGHTS, CDR2 YDEGEE. Trimming took 0 bases from V and 6 from J; bases not matched to a gene: 9. The CDR3 covers 16 residues.

The V and J genes are TRBV12-3 or TRBV12-4 and TRBJ2-5; TRBD2 aligns across 7 bases. V gave up 8 bases and J gave up 5 bases; unmatched junction bases: 8. This CDR3 contains 13 residues. The CDR3 spells CASGWTSVETQYF. CDR3 sequence (DNA): TGTGCCAGCGGGTGGACTAGTGTGGAGACCCAGTACTTC.

This clone is a singleton in its sample. The V call is TRBV29-1, the J call TRBJ2-1; perhaps TRBD2 as D (7 bases). Germline loops: CDR1 SQVTM, CDR2 ANQGSEA. Trimming pared 6 bases from V and 10 bases from J, leaving 22 bases between. The CDR3 is made up of 14 amino acids. The CDR3 is CSVRGGPNLGEQFF. DNA of the CDR3: TGCAGCGTCCGCGGGGGCCCGAACCTAGGGGAGCAGTTCTTC.

V usage is TRBV5-4 and J usage is TRBJ2-7; no reliable D call. Trimming shortened V by 3 bases and J by 0 bases, and 13 bases separated the two germline ends. The CDR3 runs 15 residues. Germline CDR1 and CDR2: SGHNT and YYREEE (reference sequence). For the CDR3, the DNA is TGTGCCAGCAGCTCCTCCTACCACCGCTCCTACGAGCAGTACTTC. It yields the protein CASSSSYHRSYEQYF.

The chain carries TRBV2 and TRBJ2-2, with a possible D match to TRBD2 (6 bases). The V gene lost 5 bases and the J gene lost 2 bases, with 15 bases spanning the gap. This CDR3 contains 16 residues. CDR1 SNHLY and CDR2 FYNNEI come from the germline V gene. In nucleotides, the CDR3 is TGTGCCAGCAGTCCCTTCCAGGGACTTAACACCGGGGAGCTGTTTTTT. This sequence encodes CASSPFQGLNTGELFF. The full variable domain, rest sourced from reference TRBV2 and TRBJ2-2, is EPEVTQTPSHQVTQMGQEVILRCVPISNHLYFYWYRQILGQKVEFLVSFYNNEISEKSEIFDDQFSVERPDGSNFTLKIRSTKLEDSAMYFCASSPFQGLNTGELFFGEGSRLTVL.

This sequence joins TRBV7-2 and TRBJ2-1; TRBD1 aligns across 8 bases. The CDR3 totals 15 residues. V shed 5 bases and J 2 bases; nucleotides not matched to a gene: 5. Per the germline V gene, CDR1 is SGHTA and CDR2 is FQGNSA. The CDR3 sequence: CASSIGQGTYNEQFF. CDR3 nucleotides: TGTGCCAGCAGCATTGGACAGGGCACCTACAATGAGCAGTTCTTC.

The chain combines TRBV7-3 with TRBJ2-1, with D maybe TRBD1 (6 bases). This CDR3 contains 15 residues. V shed 4 bases and J shed 6 bases, with 16 bases lying between them. Germline CDR1 and CDR2: SGHTA and FQGTGA. CDR3 nucleotides: TGTGCCAGCAGCTCCCCCGGCGAGGGGGTCAATGAGCAGTTCTTC. It yields the protein CASSSPGEGVNEQFF.

The chain employs TRBV28 and TRBJ2-7, with 8 bases matching TRBD2. Germline lookup yields CDR1 MDHEN and CDR2 SYDVKM. CDR3 length: 15 residues. Trimming removed 5 bases from V and 4 bases from J; junction bases left unmatched: 10. CDR3 sequence: CASSKLPAGVYEQYF. DNA of the CDR3: TGTGCCAGCAGTAAGTTACCAGCGGGAGTTTACGAGCAGTACTTC.

In this sample, this clone turned up a few times. The J gene is TRBJ2-2, the V gene TRBV7-9; no firm D call. This CDR3 spans 14 amino acids. V was pared by 2 bases and J by 1 base, with 5 bases between. Germline CDR1 and CDR2: SEHNR and FQNEAQ (reference sequence). CDR3 coding DNA: TGTGCCAGCAGCTTAAGGAGGAACACCGGGGAGCTGTTTTTT. This encodes CASSLRRNTGELFF.

V and J are TRBV7-9 and TRBJ1-4; TRBD1 agrees at 8 bases. J was trimmed by 0 bases and V by 2 bases; bases with no gene match: 11. This CDR3 spans 19 amino acids. Germline CDR1 reads SEHNR; CDR2 reads FQNEAQ (reference sequence). The CDR3, as DNA: TGTGCCAGCAGCTTACGAGCGGGGACAGGACTTGCAACTAATGAAAAACTGTTTTTT. Its protein is CASSLRAGTGLATNEKLFF.

The CDR3 protein is CASSLGRRVDYTF. CDR3 coding DNA: TGTGCCAGCAGCTTAGGTCGCAGGGTGGACTACACCTTC. The rearrangement links TRBV7-9 to TRBJ1-2; D is possibly TRBD1 (5 bases). CDR3 size: 13 residues. Trimming shortened V by 1 base and J by 10 bases, and 13 bases separated the two germline ends. Germline V CDR1 and CDR2: SEHNR, FQNEAQ (reference sequence).

The rearrangement joins TRBV27 to TRBJ2-1, with TRBD1 matching 11 bases. The V and J ends lost 8 bases and 8 bases, in that order; junction bases with no gene match: 11. CDR1 and CDR2 (germline): MNHEY, SMNVEV (reference sequence). This CDR3 has 15 amino acids. The CDR3 protein is CASGRLGQGGYEQFF. CDR3 DNA: TGTGCCAGCGGCCGGCTGGGACAGGGGGGGTATGAGCAGTTCTTC.

The chain carries TRBV5-1 and TRBJ2-7; 8 bases fit TRBD2. Germline-derived CDR1 and CDR2 are SGHRS and YFSETQ. The junction had 15 bases not matched to a gene; V was cut back by 3 bases and J by 7 bases. The CDR3 runs 16 residues. CDR3 DNA: TGCGCCAGCAGCTCCCCTCGGGGGGGAGGGCCGGGGGAGCAGTACTTC. Its protein product is CASSSPRGGGPGEQYF.

The chain uses TRBV19 and TRBJ2-7, with 8 bases that match TRBD2. With V trimmed by 1 base and J by 3 bases, 5 bases remained unmatched. The CDR3 has 15 residues. Germline values: CDR1 LNHDA, CDR2 SQIVND (reference sequence). CDR3 DNA sequence: TGTGCCAGTAGTATAGTTACGGGAGGGTTCTACGAGCAGTACTTC. Translated, it gives CASSIVTGGFYEQYF.

In its sample, this clone was seen once. The chain uses TRBV27 and TRBJ1-1; possibly TRBD1 for D (5 bases). This CDR3 region has 15 residues. From germline, CDR1 is MNHEY and CDR2 SMNVEV (reference sequence). V dropped 7 bases and J dropped 4 bases, with 19 bases sitting between them. In DNA, the CDR3 is TGTGCCAGCATCAAAAGCGGGGGTTGGAGCACTGAAGCTTTCTTT. Translating it yields CASIKSGGWSTEAFF.

V usage is TRBV9 and J usage is TRBJ1-4; 7 nucleotides line up with TRBD1. V dropped 0 bases and J dropped 4; count of bases not matched to a gene: 6. The CDR3 has 16 amino acids. Germline V lookup: CDR1 SGDLS, CDR2 YYNGEE. In DNA, the CDR3 is TGTGCCAGCAGCGTAGATCGTGGGACAGTTAATGAAAAACTGTTTTTT. This sequence encodes CASSVDRGTVNEKLFF.

J is TRBJ2-5 and V is TRBV4-1; 7 bases match TRBD1. The CDR3 length is 15 residues. V trimming: 0 bases; J trimming: 5 bases; junction bases outside the gene matches: 6. CDR1 is MGHRA and CDR2 is YSYEKL in the germline V gene. DNA of the CDR3: TGCGCCAGCAGCCAAGATGCCAGGGGGAGTGAGACCCAGTACTTC. This sequence encodes CASSQDARGSETQYF.

The chain recombines TRBV9 with TRBJ1-2, with D tentatively TRBD1 (5 bases). The length of the CDR3 is 14 residues. V was clipped by 4 bases and J by 7 bases, with 17 bases between them. Per the germline V gene, CDR1 is SGDLS and CDR2 is YYNGEE. CDR3 amino acids: CASSPWGGPGGYTF. Here the CDR3 DNA reads TGTGCCAGCAGCCCCTGGGGGGGACCCGGTGGCTACACCTTC.

The sample holds a few counts of this clone. V usage is TRBV5-1 and J usage is TRBJ2-1; TRBD2 agrees at 8 bases. Germline V gene data show CDR1 as SGHRS and CDR2 as YFSETQ. The CDR3 contains 18 residues. V gave up 0 bases and J gave up 3 bases; unmatched junction bases: 11. Written as DNA, the CDR3 is TGCGCCAGCAGCTTGGAGCCTAGCGGGCCAACTAACTACAATGAGCAGTTCTTC. This encodes CASSLEPSGPTNYNEQFF.

The chain has TRBV4-1 and TRBJ2-7; TRBD2 agrees at 11 bases. The V gene end was trimmed by 4 bases and the J gene end by 3 bases; junction bases not matched to a gene: 5. The CDR3 has 15 amino acids. From germline, CDR1 is MGHRA and CDR2 YSYEKL. The DNA of the CDR3 is TGCGCCAGCAGCCGCCAACTAGCGGGAGACTACGAGCAGTACTTC. The encoded protein is CASSRQLAGDYEQYF.